This record concerns one T cell receptor beta chain sequence. CDR1 SGHAT and CDR2 FQNNGV come from the germline V gene. Trimming took off 7 bases at V and 3 bases at J, with 10 bases between the two ends. The CDR3 is 12 amino acids. This sample stems from a study of blood T cell repertoires in COVID-19. On the study more broadly: Collection of acute and convalescent COVID-19 samples took place in the United States, Italy and Spain. The analysed material was cDNA or gDNA that came from T cells, B-cell-depleted T cells, or PBMCs.

How the authors handled the data: Researchers report that nucleated cell counts were estimated from reference gene primer amplification. Produced via immunoSEQ multiplex PCR; TCRdb's table is partial and in-frame only. Clone size and the V and J calls come from that table; the DNA yielded D and trimming. The sample has about 140,000 clones, 65% to 90% seen once. The receptor comes from a human donor in a cohort sampled during active COVID-19. Sequencing was performed on peripheral blood. The V call is TRBV11-2, the J call TRBJ2-7, with a weak D call TRBD2 (5 bases). CDR3 sequence reads: CASTKAGYEQYF. Here the CDR3 DNA reads TGTGCCAGCACGAAGGCGGGCTACGAGCAGTACTTC.